This T cell receptor (beta chain) comes out of a study of T cells in Graves' hyperthyroidism and ophthalmopathy. Study-level points and caveats: Most expanded thyroid clonotypes above 0.001 also appeared in blood.

The germline V gene has CDR1 SEHNR and CDR2 FQNEAQ (reference sequence). The V segment lost 3 bases and the J segment 8 bases; nucleotides outside the gene matches: 1. This CDR3 region has 13 residues. Using RNA transcripts as the source, TCR beta CDR3 regions were amplified. The primer set for the first-round RT-PCR of the TCR CDR3 was HTBI. TCRdb re-analysed the multiplex PCR reads in MiXCR, keeping a single row per CDR3 protein. The table lists hundreds of thousands of distinct CDR3 sequences, roughly 18% of them singletons. In making diagnoses, clinical symptoms, serum thyroxine and TRAb, thyroid ultrasound and orbital computed tomography were all used. PBMCs stemmed from about 9.7 ml fresh peripheral blood. There are many counts of this clonotype. The antigen remains undetermined.

Sequencing was done on a sample of blood. The rearrangement uses TRBV7-9 and TRBJ2-3; 11 bases align to TRBD2. This clonotype originated in a woman aged 18-30 years with Graves' ophthalmopathy. The chain's CDR3 is CASSLGTSGTQYF. The CDR3 nucleotides are TGTGCCAGCAGCTTGGGGACTAGCGGTACGCAGTATTTT.